The sequence of this TCR beta chain was determined in a study of blood T cell repertoires in COVID-19 (dated by TCRdb to about 2020). With regard to the full study: The collaborator samples originated in the United States, Italy and Spain and spanned the acute and convalescent phases of COVID-19. The prospective study material was composed of cDNA or gDNA derived from T cells, B-cell-depleted T cells, or PBMCs. Deeply sampled blood TCRbeta repertoires from subjects exposed to, actively infected with, or recovered from COVID-19 were included in the dataset. A freely available public database, intended as a resource for researchers studying the immune response to SARS-CoV-2, is where the repertoires were released. The samples were drawn from the first 160 participants of the ongoing ImmuneRACE study and from more than 1,000 subjects provided by 6 global collaborators. The sample metadata nearly always contained a de-identified subject ID, COVID-19 status, age in years and sex. HLA class I and class II types, where available, came from metadata supplied by the sample provider rather than from assay-based typing.

A word on this clone: Its antigen is unknown. Base quality data are lacking; no much larger clone is found one base away.

What the research found in general, with its limitations: The quantity of clinical and demographic metadata differed by source and by participant and was supplied without curation.

Another Seattle source contributed samples from volunteer blood donors who had recovered from COVID-19. Collaborating institutions collected whole blood in K2EDTA tubes following their own protocols. For TCRbeta analysis, collaborators shipped samples as frozen whole blood, isolated PBMCs, or DNA extracted from either of those sample types. The CDR1 and CDR2 encoded by the germline V gene are ENHRY and SYGVKD. V sheds 1 base and J sheds 5 bases, leaving 8 bases between their ends. From its cysteine to its phenylalanine, the CDR3 spans 14 amino acids. Of all the DNA, just the CDR3 is kept, 42 bases in frame from base 1. The immunoSEQ Assay, a bias-controlled multiplex PCR, was used to amplify TCRbeta CDR3 regions from genomic DNA. The study's processing was this. The number of nucleated cells in each sample was estimated by amplification of reference gene primers within the assay. Sequence reads were collapsed and filtered to measure the absolute abundance of every unique TCRbeta CDR3 rearrangement. For each sample, productive Simpson clonality was calculated as the square root of Simpson's diversity index over productive rearrangements. Here the immuneACCESS table is served through TCRdb, limited to in-frame sequences with V and J called. Missing clones are a known gap in these copies; in checked studies unresolved V genes cover under half, and the rest lacks a known reason. V, J and clone size derive from that table, while D and trimming were established from the DNA sequence. The table for this sample lists roughly 250,000 clones; about nine tenths of them were counted only once. Just over 7% of the sample belongs to the ten largest clones.

This TCR came from a man aged 60 to 69 who had recovered from COVID-19. Sequenced sample: peripheral blood. The chain links TRBV10-3 with TRBJ2-2; a weak D assignment points to TRBD1 (6 bases agree). The nucleotide sequence reads TGTGCCATCAGTGAGTACAGGGCTACCGGGGAGCTGTTTTTT. Translated, this gives CAISEYRATGELFF.